This T cell receptor beta chain was sequenced in a study of shared clonotypes between healthy human individuals. CD45RO-negative CD8 cells positively selected for CCR7 made up the naive population, which excluded terminally differentiated effector memory CD45RA+ cells. TCRdb keeps only in-frame clones here, not all; method: immunoSEQ multiplex PCR. This sample has around 2,100,000 clones, with approximately 95% found just once. CDR3 length equals 15 residues. V shed 2 bases, J shed 4 bases, and the junction held 5 bases outside the gene matches. Germline CDR1 reads SNHLY; CDR2 reads FYNNEI. This TCR was sampled from a young man in good health. The J gene is TRBJ2-5, the V gene TRBV2; 9 bases line up with TRBD2. The sample taken for sequencing was naive CD8+ T cells sorted from blood. Here the CDR3 reads CASSEISGGPETQYF. Here the CDR3 DNA reads TGTGCCAGCAGTGAAATTAGCGGGGGTCCAGAGACCCAGTACTTC.